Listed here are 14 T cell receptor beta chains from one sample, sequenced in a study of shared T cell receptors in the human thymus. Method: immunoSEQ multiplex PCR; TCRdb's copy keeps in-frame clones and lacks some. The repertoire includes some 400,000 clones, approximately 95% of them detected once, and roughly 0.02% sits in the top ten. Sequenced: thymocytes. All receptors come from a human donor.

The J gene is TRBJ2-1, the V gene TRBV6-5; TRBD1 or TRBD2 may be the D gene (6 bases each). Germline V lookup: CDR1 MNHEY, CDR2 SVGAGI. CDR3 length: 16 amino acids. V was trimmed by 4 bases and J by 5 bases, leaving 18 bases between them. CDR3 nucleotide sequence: TGTGCCAGCAGTTCTCAGGAGGGGGATGGCGACAATGAGCAGTTCTTC. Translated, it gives CASSSQEGDGDNEQFF.

The CDR3 loop is CASSLAIPAPNYGYTF. DNA for the CDR3: TGTGCCAGCAGCTTGGCAATACCGGCGCCCAACTATGGCTACACCTTC. This chain links TRBV5-6 with TRBJ1-2, with D uncertain. This CDR3 spans 16 amino acids. Trimming took off 0 bases at V and 2 bases at J, with 14 bases between the two ends. CDR1 SGHDT and CDR2 YYEEEE come from the germline V gene.

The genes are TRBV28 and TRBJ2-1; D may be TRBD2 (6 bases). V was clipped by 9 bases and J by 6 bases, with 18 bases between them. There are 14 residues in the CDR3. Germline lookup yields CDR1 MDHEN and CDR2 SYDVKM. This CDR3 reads CARTGLRLANEQFF. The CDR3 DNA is TGTGCCAGAACGGGACTCCGACTGGCCAATGAGCAGTTCTTC.

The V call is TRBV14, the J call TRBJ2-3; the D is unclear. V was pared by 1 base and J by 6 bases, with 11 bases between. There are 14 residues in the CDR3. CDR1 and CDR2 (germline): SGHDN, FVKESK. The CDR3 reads CASSQVLWSDTQYF. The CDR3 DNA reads TGTGCCAGCAGCCAAGTCCTCTGGTCGGATACGCAGTATTTT.

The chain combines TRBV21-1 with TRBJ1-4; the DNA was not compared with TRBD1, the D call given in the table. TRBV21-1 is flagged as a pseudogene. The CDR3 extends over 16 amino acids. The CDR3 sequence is CASNVLLGRGNEKLFF. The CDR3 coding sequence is TGTGCCAGCAACGTCCTTTTGGGAAGGGGTAATGAAAAACTGTTTTTT.

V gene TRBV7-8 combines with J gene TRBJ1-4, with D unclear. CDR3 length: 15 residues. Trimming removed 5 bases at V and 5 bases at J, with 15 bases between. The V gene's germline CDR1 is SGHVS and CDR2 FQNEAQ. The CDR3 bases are TGTGCCAGCAGCGCCCACCGGGCCCGAAATGAAAAACTGTTTTTT. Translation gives CASSAHRARNEKLFF.

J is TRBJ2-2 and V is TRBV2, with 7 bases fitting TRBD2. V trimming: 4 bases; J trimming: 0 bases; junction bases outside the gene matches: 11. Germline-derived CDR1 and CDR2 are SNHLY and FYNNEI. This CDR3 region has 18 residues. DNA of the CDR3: TGTGCCAGCAGTGCCGACCGGGACTACTCACCGAACACCGGGGAGCTGTTTTTT. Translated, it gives CASSADRDYSPNTGELFF.

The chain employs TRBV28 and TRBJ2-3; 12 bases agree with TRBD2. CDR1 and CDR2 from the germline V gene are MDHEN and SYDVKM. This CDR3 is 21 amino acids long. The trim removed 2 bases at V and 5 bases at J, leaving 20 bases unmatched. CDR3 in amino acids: CASSLTVRLAGVSTIIDTQYF. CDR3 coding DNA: TGTGCCAGCAGTTTAACCGTCCGACTAGCGGGAGTATCAACAATTATAGATACGCAGTATTTT.

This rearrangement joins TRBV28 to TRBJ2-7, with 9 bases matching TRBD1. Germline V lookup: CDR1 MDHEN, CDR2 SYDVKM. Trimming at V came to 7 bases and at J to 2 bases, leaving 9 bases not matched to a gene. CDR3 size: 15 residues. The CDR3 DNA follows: TGTGCCAGCATTGGACAGGGGACTCTAACCTACGAGCAGTACTTC. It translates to CASIGQGTLTYEQYF.

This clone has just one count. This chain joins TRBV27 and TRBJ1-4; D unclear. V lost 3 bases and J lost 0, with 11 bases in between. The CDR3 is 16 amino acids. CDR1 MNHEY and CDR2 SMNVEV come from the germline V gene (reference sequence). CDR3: CASSFTRRTTNEKLFF. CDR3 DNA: TGTGCCAGCAGTTTCACCCGGAGGACAACTAATGAAAAACTGTTTTTT.

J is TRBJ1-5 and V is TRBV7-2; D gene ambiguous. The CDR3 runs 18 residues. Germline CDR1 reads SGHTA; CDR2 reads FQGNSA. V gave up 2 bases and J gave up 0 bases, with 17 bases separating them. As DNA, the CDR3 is TGTGCCAGCAGCTTATTCGCGAGTATCGTATATAGCAATCAGCCCCAGCATTTT. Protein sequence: CASSLFASIVYSNQPQHF. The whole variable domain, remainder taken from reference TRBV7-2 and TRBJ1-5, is GAGVSQSPSNKVTEKGKDVELRCDPISGHTALYWYRQSLGQGLEFLIYFQGNSAPDKSGLPSDRFSAERTGGSVSTLTIQRTQQEDSAVYLCASSLFASIVYSNQPQHFGDGTRLSIL.

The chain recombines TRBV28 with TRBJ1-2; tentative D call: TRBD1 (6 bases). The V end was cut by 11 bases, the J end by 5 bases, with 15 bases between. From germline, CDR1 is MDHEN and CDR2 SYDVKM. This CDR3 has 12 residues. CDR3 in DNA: TGTGCCTCCTTCGGGAGGGGGTATGGCTACACCTTC. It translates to CASFGRGYGYTF.

CDR3: CASSEAKDRVGSYNEQFF. The DNA of the CDR3 is TGTGCCAGCAGTGAAGCCAAGGACAGGGTTGGGTCCTACAATGAGCAGTTCTTC. The chain employs TRBV6-1 and TRBJ2-1, with 8 bases that match TRBD1. The CDR3 is 18 residues long. J was trimmed by 1 base and V by 0 bases; bases with no gene match: 8. Germline CDR1 and CDR2: MNHNS and SASEGT.

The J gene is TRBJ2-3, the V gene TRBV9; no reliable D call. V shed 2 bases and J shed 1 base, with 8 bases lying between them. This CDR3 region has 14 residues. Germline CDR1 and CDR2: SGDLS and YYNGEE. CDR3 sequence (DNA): TGTGCCAGCAGCGTTGGCCTGGGCACAGATACGCAGTATTTT. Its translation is CASSVGLGTDTQYF.